The TCR beta chain under discussion was sequenced for a study of blood T cell repertoires in COVID-19. Study details: Sites in the United States, Italy and Spain provided acute and convalescent COVID-19 samples. The cDNA or gDNA used as material had been derived from T cells, B-cell-depleted T cells, or PBMCs.

Original processing methods: How many nucleated cells were present was estimated from reference gene primer amplification. Measured with immunoSEQ multiplex PCR; TCRdb has only the in-frame clones, and not every one. V and J calls and clone size are given by that table; D and trimming were obtained from the DNA. The sample contains approximately 110,000 clones, less than 85% of which appear only once. The CDR3 is 12 amino acids. Trimming cost V 4 bases and J 7 bases, with 10 bases left between them. CDR1 SGHNT and CDR2 YENEEA come from the germline V gene. The TCR comes from a woman in her sixties with acute or convalescent COVID-19. The rearrangement joins TRBV11-3 to TRBJ1-2; unclear D gene. Sequencing input: peripheral blood. The CDR3 DNA sequence: TGTGCCAGCAGCTCGGGGAACGTTGGCTACACCTTC. Translated, it gives CASSSGNVGYTF.